This T cell receptor (beta chain) was found in a study of T cells in localized non-small cell lung cancer. Study-wide points: Maximal T cell clonality occurred in uninvolved adjacent lung, with tumor ranking below it. Overall survival was longer when the density of T cells in the blood was higher. Across samples, adjacent lung featured a median roughly 56 of the top 100 tumor clones.

Samples of adjacent lung (free of atypia) were collected at least 2 cm from the tumor margin. Libraries were prepared by immunoSEQ multiplex PCR; TCRdb keeps only in-frame clonotypes and omits some of them. The sample lists around 1,800 clones, 20% occurring once. Concerning this clone: Its antigen is still unknown.

V lost 2 bases to trimming and J lost 5 bases, with 3 bases between them. This CDR3 is built from 12 residues. Per germline, CDR1 LNHDA and CDR2 SQIVND (reference sequence). This TCR came from a man aged 40 to 70 with stage III lung adenocarcinoma. The specimen comprised normal lung tissue next to the tumor, sampled before any cancer treatment. This chain uses TRBV19 with TRBJ2-2; D gene unclear. The CDR3 bases are TGTGCCAGTAGTATAAGGACCGGGGAGCTGTTTTTT. Translation: CASSIRTGELFF.